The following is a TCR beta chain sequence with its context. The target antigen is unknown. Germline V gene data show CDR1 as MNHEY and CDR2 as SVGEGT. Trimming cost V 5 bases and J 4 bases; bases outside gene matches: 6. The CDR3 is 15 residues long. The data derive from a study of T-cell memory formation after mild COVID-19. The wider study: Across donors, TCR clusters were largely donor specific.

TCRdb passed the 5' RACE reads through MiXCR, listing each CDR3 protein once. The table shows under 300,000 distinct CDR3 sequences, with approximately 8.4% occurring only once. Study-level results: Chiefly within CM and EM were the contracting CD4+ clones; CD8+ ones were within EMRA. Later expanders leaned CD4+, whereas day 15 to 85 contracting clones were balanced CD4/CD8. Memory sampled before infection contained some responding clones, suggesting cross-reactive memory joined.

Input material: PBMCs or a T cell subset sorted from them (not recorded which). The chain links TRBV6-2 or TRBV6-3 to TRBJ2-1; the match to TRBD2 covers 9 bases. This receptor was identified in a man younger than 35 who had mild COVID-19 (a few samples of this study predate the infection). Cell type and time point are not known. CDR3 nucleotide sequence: TGTGCCAGCAGTACGCAGCTAGCGGGGTACAATGAGCAGTTCTTC. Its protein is CASSTQLAGYNEQFF.